This T cell receptor (beta chain) was captured by sequencing in a study of cytomegalovirus exposure and HLA in healthy donors (dated by TCRdb to 2016 to 2017). A note on the overall study: An earlier analysis of several hundred of the donors reported 250 to 350 Gb of sequence data and about 100 million unique TCR beta sequences from 190 million or so T cells. Approximately 310 gigabases of sequencing data and around 87 million unique TCR sequences were included in an early release covering roughly 600 HLA-typed donors. The genetic ancestry cluster associated with self-reported Caucasian donors included about 84% of the approximately 430 genotyped donors. The study aimed to test whether signatures of past pathogen exposure could be identified by cataloging public T cell receptors. Using immunosequencing, the study profiled T cell repertoires from about 650 subjects and related those repertoires to cytomegalovirus serostatus. A separate validation cohort of roughly 130 different subjects was used in addition to the roughly 670-subject first cohort. The study combined high-throughput TCR immunosequencing, statistical association of individual TCRs with disease status, and machine learning to predict cytomegalovirus infection status. In a later analysis, previously published TCR beta repertoires from some 640 donors were re-analyzed and high-resolution HLA genotyping was added so that TCR occurrence patterns could be studied. The later analysis used no new phenotypic data to find candidate immune exposures, relying instead on TCR beta sequences and their occurrence across donors. In an earlier analysis of roughly 580 of the donors, high-throughput TCR beta sequencing was used to judge whether each TCR beta V gene segment behaved as functional or pseudogenic. Alongside the repertoire data, information on donor age, sex, ethnicity and CMV serostatus was compiled. A later genetic analysis took genome-wide SNP genotypes for about three fifths of the roughly 700 donors and used that subset as a discovery cohort. All discovery cohort repertoires had been generated using a single sequencing platform. Class I and class II HLA loci were covered by the typing at four-digit resolution. Typing coverage varied by locus: roughly 620-640 donors for A, B, C, DRB1 and DQB1; roughly 560 for DQA1; over 600 for DPA1; roughly 450 for DPB1. Roughly 5 DR-DQ haplotypes were handled as single units for association and clustering, since linkage in the cohort was strong. Among some 410 genotyped donors of the cohort, an average of around 240,000 unique TCR beta nucleotide sequences were sequenced per donor, roughly 20% of them non-productive.

The cohort consisted of 600 or so healthy bone marrow donors. All cohort members were sampled while nominally healthy, although unrecorded immune exposures were likely present. The donor was CMV seropositive and was included in the group of approximately 310 seropositive cohort members. A peripheral blood sample was provided by each donor, and peripheral blood mononuclear cells were used for TCR beta sequencing. The Qiagen DNeasy Blood Extraction Kit was used to extract genomic DNA from the blood cell samples. Library construction relied on the immunoSEQ multiplex PCR assay. A mixture of 60 forward primers for TCR Vbeta segments and 13 reverse primers for TCR Jbeta segments was used in the multiplex PCR. A multiplex PCR assay on genomic DNA amplified the CDR3 region of rearranged TCR beta genes. The Illumina HiSeq System was used to sequence the amplified TCR beta libraries as 87-base-pair reads. Per the original workflow: A later analysis tallied about 77 million unique TCR beta chains across the 700 or so repertoires, and around 10 million of those chains were shared by two or more donors. Raw reads were error-corrected and collapsed into unique sequences with a nearest-neighbor algorithm that merged closely related sequences to remove PCR and sequencing errors. V, D and J gene segments were assigned by aligning CDR3 sequences to IMGT reference sequences. For a sequence to be retained, at least a six-nucleotide match to both a V gene segment and a J gene segment was required. A rearrangement counted as productive if the CDR3 had no stop codons and remained in frame with V and J, and every other rearrangement counted as non-productive. CDR3 was defined according to IMGT convention as the region running from the second conserved V-encoded cysteine to the conserved J-encoded phenylalanine. The earlier analysis of around 640 of the donors excluded sequences that lacked an unambiguous match to a single V gene segment. In an earlier analysis of some 590 of the donors, a V segment was called functional when productive rearrangements were above 56.7%, and segregating when the standard deviation between donors exceeded 5%. A statistical classification framework was developed to diagnose cytomegalovirus status using the catalog of TCR beta chain sequences. In a later analysis, V and J genes were assigned by comparing TCR nucleotide sequences against IMGT/GENE-DB human TR gene sequences. The TCRdist pipeline was used in a later analysis to assign CDR3 sequences and most-parsimonious VDJ recombination scenarios. In a later analysis, each TCR beta chain was defined by its CDR3 amino acid sequence together with its V-gene family, and reads without a unique V-gene family were excluded. As a way to deal with suspected cross-contamination and a sequencing artifact, a later analysis dropped approximately 590 nucleotide sequences that were highly shared and had low generation probability. A later analysis calculated a clonal expansion index for each public chain from normalized within-repertoire ranks of inferred template counts. Generation probabilities in a later analysis came from a VDJ recombination model fitted to out-of-frame rearrangements, and those results were checked against IGoR. In a later analysis, TCR-TCR, TCR-HLA and TCR-CMV co-occurrence was scored with hypergeometric tests, and a repertoire-size bias correction was applied to TCR pairs. In a later analysis, false discovery rates were estimated by permuting HLA or CMV assignments 20 times. In a later analysis, co-occurring TCRs were grouped using DBSCAN, and TCRdist sequence similarity was added for clustering within HLA-allele-positive subsets. Repertoires with fewer than 30,000 or more than 120,000 public chains, plus five repertoires with anomalous nucleotide sharing, were excluded from co-occurrence clustering. In its TCRdb copy, this immuneACCESS table keeps in-frame sequences only and misses some clones. Where compared with another copy, unresolved V genes explain less than half of these, and the others have no known cause. The V and J calls and the clone size are those of that table, but D and trimming were determined from the DNA. This sample holds about 120,000 clones; 60% to 85% were observed only once. Roughly 3.5% of the sample lies in the top ten.

Spanning cysteine to phenylalanine, the CDR3 consists of 14 amino acids. Just the 42-base CDR3 DNA is kept, in frame starting at base 1. V has 6 bases trimmed and J has 5 bases trimmed; junction bases matching no gene number 8. CDR1 and CDR2, per the germline V gene, are SQVTM and ANQGSEA. General study outcomes and caveats: A later analysis found that HLA-associated TCR beta chains were more clonally expanded and had lower generation probabilities than equally common non-associated chains. Correlated functional status among segregating V segments might be attributable to linkage disequilibrium, but an unknown experimental factor could not be ruled out. A cluster of highly shared sequence variants was judged likely to represent a technical artifact of the sequencing pipeline. A few of the identified cytomegalovirus-associated TCR beta chains were confirmed in vitro to be specific for cytomegalovirus antigens. When HLA alleles, especially DR and DQ, strongly co-occurred, TCR associations were difficult to assign to individual alleles. In a later analysis, TCR association rates were found to vary across HLA loci, with the most associated TCRs seen for DRB1 alleles and the fewest for HLA-C alleles. An earlier analysis of around 540 of the donors showed that most TCR beta V segments appeared in productive rearrangements either about 87% or about 30% of the time, which broadly matched IMGT annotations. Immune exposure information for the cohort was limited to CMV serostatus. Because some donors lacked HLA typing at each locus, the association tests relied only on the typed subset. A further reported finding was that TCR beta sequences accurately predicted the HLA-A and HLA-B alleles for most subjects in the first cohort. Fewer than 20 rarely observed V segments, including chromosome 9 orphons, were excluded from the earlier analysis of several hundred of the donors because counts were too low. A later analysis found that most CMV-associated TCR beta chains appeared HLA-restricted, with HLA associations seemingly driven largely by CMV exposure. Most TCR sequences were observed very rarely across donors, whereas some public TCRs were present in many individuals. Because the 87-base-pair reads could not distinguish some IMGT-functional V segments, including TRBV6-2 and TRBV6-3, those segments were excluded. A later genetic analysis associated a missense DCLRE1C variant with V-gene and J-gene trimming of TCR beta chains, and an independent cohort replicated the association. In this cohort, only TCR beta chains were sequenced, and detectable features were limited by the absence of alpha or paired-chain data. Roughly uniform sequencing depth across donors was assumed in presence/absence analyses, although this assumption may not hold. Specific HLA alleles were associated with roughly 17,000 TCR beta sequences at a false discovery rate of 0.05 in a later analysis. The classifier was reported to diagnose cytomegalovirus status with high specificity and sensitivity in both the original and validation cohorts. According to the authors, the approach could potentially be generalized to other disease states and immunological phenotypes. According to a later analysis, parvovirus B19, influenza, CMV and Epstein-Barr virus appeared linked to several top co-occurrence clusters. In a later genetic analysis, fewer N-insertions in productive TCRs were reported among donors in an Asian-associated ancestry cluster than the roughly 700-donor mean. The study listed 150 to 200 TCR beta chains as associated with cytomegalovirus.

As to this clone: What this receptor recognizes is not known. Base qualities are not at hand, and no much larger clone is one base apart.

Material for sequencing was PBMCs. This sequence originates from a woman aged 25-40 years in good health and CMV-seropositive. The sequence links TRBV29-1 to TRBJ1-5, with 9 bases in between that match TRBD1. The CDR3 is CSVATGGRDQPQHF. The nucleotides are TGCAGCGTAGCGACAGGGGGTAGGGATCAGCCCCAGCATTTT.